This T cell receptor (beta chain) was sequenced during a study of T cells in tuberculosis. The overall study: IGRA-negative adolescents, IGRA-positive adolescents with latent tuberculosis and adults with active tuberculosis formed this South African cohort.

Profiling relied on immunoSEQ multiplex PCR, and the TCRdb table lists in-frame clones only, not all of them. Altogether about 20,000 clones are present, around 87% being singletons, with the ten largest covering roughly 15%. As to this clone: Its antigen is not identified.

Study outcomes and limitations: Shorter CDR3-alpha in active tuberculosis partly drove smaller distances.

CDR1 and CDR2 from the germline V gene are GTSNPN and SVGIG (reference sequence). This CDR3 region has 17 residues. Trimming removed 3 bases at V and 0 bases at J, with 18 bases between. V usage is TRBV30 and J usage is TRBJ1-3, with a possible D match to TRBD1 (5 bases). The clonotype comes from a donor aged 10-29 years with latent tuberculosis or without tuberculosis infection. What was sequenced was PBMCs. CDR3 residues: CAWRRGGTAVSGNTIYF. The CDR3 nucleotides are TGTGCCTGGAGGCGCGGTGGGACTGCCGTCTCTGGAAACACCATATATTTT.